The text below deals with one T cell receptor (beta chain). Profiled with immunoSEQ multiplex PCR; TCRdb holds only in-frame clones, not every one. The sample holds 200,000 to 250,000 clones, 80% to 90% seen once. This entry is derived from a study of blood T cell repertoires in COVID-19. Study at large: PBMCs, B-cell-depleted T cells, or T cells provided the cDNA or gDNA that made up the material.

The cohort comprised adults aged about 18 to 90 years residing in about two dozen US areas. No more than 2 weeks before study entry, exposed participants had met a case of COVID-19. The sample taken for sequencing was PBMCs or T cells enriched from blood (not recorded which). This TCR came from a woman between 25 and 40 years old who had been exposed to COVID-19.

CDR3 region: CASSDSRTGGGYTF. As DNA, the CDR3 is TGTGCCAGCAGTGACTCCCGGACAGGGGGCGGCTACACCTTC. V and J are TRBV6-4 and TRBJ1-2; 11 bases match TRBD1. V lost 0 bases to trimming and J lost 8 bases; unmatched junction nucleotides: 2. CDR3 length equals 14 residues. The germline V gene encodes CDR1 MRHNA and CDR2 SNTAGT.